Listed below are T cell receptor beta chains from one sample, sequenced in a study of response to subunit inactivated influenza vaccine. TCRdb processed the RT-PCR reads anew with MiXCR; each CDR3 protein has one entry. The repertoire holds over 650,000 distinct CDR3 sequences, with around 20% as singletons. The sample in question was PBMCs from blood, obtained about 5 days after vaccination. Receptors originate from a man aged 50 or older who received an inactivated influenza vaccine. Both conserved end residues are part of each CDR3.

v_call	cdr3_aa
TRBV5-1	CASRPGQESSYEQYF
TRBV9	CASSAAGGGSLNEQFF
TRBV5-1	CASSFQTKDGYNEQFF
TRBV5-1	CASWDSPGANVLTF
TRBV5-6	CASSFLTGAGANVLTF
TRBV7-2	CASSSGGVLTDTQYF
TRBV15	CATSSTGGWNQPQHF
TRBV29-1	CSVEVTGVPGELFF
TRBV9	CASSLRTSSGELFF
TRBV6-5	CASSYSEGRNSPLHF
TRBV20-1	CSALTGTSVRPQHF
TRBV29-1	CSGVTGNLEQYF
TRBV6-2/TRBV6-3	CASSPWGRSSYEQYF
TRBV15	CATSRFRGLDTEAFF
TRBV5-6	CASSLGQISTGELFF
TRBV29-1	CSVELAGTGNQPQHF
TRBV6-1	CASSRGLAAYEQYF
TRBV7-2	CASSVRGGPRNTDTQYF
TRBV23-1	CASTLRDTGELFF
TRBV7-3	CASSRGTSGIETQYF
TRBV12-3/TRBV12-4	CASSLSFTGGFNTEAFF
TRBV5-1	CASSFAGAPRETQYF
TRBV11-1	CASRRIGSRREYGETQYF
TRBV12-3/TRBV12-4	CASSYVLSGANVLTF
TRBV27	CASSPVERDEQFF
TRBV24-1	CATSDLGEQYF
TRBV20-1	CSATGTLSETQYF